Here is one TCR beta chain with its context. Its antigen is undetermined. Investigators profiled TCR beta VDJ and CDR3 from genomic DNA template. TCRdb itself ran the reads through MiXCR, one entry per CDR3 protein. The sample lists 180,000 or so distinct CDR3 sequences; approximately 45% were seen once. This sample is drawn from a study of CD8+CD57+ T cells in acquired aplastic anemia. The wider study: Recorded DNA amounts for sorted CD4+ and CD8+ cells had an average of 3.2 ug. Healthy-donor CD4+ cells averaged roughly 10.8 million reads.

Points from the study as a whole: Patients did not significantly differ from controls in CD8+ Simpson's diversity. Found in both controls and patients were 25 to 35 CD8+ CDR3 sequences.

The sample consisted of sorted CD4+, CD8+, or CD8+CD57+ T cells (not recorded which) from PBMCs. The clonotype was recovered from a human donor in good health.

The CDR3 sequence is CATSTGAGTGELFF. The CDR3 bases are TGTGCCACCAGTACGGGGGCGGGCACCGGGGAGCTGTTTTTT. The V and J genes are TRBV24-1 and TRBJ2-2, with D possibly being TRBD1 or TRBD2 (6 bases each). Trimming removed 6 bases from V and 4 bases from J, with 11 bases in between. The CDR3 is made up of 14 amino acids. CDR1 KGHDR and CDR2 SFDVKD come from the germline V gene.